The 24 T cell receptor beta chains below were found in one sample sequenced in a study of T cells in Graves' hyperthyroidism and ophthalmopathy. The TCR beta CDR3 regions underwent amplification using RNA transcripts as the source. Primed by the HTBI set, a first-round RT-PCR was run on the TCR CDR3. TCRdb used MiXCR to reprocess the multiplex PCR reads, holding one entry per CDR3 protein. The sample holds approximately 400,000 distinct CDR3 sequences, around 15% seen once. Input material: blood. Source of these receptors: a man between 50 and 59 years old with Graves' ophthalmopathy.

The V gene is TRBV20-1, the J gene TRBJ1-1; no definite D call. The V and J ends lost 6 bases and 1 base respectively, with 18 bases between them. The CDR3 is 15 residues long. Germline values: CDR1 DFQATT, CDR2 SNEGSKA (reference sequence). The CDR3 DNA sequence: TGCAGTGCGCAGTCCTTTAAGACGGGGAACACTGAAGCTTTCTTT. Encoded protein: CSAQSFKTGNTEAFF.

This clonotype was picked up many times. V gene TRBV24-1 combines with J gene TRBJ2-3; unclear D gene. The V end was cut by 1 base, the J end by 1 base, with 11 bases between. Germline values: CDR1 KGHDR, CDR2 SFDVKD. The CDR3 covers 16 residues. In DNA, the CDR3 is TGTGCCACCAGTGATTTTTCGACTGTAGGCACAGATACGCAGTATTTT. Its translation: CATSDFSTVGTDTQYF.

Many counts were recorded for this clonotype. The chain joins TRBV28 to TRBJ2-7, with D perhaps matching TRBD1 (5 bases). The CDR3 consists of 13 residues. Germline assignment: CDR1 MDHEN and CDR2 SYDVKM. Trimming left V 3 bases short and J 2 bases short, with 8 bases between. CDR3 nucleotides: TGTGCCAGCAGTTTGTCAGGGCCCTACGAGCAGTACTTC. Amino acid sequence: CASSLSGPYEQYF.

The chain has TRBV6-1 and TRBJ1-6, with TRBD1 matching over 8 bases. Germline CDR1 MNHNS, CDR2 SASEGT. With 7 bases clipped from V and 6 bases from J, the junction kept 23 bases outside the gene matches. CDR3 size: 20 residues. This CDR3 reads CASNEPRGQGSNLFNSPLHF. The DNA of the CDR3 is TGTGCCAGCAACGAACCCAGGGGGCAGGGGTCGAATCTTTTTAATTCACCCCTCCACTTT.

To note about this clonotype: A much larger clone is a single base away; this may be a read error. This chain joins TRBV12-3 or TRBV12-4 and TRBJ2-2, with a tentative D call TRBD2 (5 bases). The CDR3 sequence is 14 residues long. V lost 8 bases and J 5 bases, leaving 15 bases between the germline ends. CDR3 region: CASVGPAETGELFF. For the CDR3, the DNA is TGTGCCAGCGTCGGTCCAGCGGAGACCGGGGAGCTGTTTTTT.

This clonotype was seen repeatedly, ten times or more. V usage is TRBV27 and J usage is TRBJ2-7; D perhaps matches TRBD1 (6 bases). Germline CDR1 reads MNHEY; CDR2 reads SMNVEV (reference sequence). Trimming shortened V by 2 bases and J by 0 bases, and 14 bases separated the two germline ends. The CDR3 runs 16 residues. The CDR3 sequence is CASSLLSGQSSYEQYF. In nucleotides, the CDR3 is TGTGCCAGCAGTTTACTCTCCGGACAGAGCTCCTACGAGCAGTACTTC.

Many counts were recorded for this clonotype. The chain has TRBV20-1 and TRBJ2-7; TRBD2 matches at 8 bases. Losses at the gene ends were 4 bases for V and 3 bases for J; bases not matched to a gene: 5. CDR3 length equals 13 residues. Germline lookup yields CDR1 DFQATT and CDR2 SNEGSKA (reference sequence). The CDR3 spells CSAIRGGNYEQYF. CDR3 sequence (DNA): TGCAGTGCTATCCGGGGGGGGAACTACGAGCAGTACTTC.

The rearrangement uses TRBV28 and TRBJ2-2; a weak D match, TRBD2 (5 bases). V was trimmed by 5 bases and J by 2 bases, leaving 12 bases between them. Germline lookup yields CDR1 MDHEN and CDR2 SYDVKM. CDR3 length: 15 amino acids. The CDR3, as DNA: TGTGCCAGCAGTACTAGTAGCCTTAACACCGGGGAGCTGTTTTTT. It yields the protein CASSTSSLNTGELFF.

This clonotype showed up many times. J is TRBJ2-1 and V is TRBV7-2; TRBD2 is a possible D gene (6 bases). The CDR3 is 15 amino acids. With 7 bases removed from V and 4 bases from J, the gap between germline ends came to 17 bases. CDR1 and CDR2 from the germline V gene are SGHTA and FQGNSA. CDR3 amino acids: CASNYPGDTYNEQFF. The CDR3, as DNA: TGTGCCAGCAACTACCCGGGGGATACGTACAATGAGCAGTTCTTC.

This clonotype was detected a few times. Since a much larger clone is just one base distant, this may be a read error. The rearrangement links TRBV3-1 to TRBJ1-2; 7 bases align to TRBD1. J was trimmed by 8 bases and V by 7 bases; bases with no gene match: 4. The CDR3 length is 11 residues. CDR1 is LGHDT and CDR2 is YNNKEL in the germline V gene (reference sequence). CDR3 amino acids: CASTQGIGYTF. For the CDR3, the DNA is TGTGCCAGCACACAGGGGATCGGCTACACCTTC.

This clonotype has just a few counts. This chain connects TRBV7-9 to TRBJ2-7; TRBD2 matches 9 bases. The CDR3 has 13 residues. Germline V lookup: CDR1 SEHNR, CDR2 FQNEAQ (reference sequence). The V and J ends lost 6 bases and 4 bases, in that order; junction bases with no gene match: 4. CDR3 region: CASSHSGRYEQYF. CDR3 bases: TGTGCCAGCAGTCACAGCGGGAGGTACGAGCAGTACTTC.

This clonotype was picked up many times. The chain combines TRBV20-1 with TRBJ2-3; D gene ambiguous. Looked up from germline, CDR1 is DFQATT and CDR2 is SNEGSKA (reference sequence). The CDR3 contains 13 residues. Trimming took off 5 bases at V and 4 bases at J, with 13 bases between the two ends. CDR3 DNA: TGCAGTGCTCCCAGACCACTTGCAGATACGCAGTATTTT. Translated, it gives CSAPRPLADTQYF.

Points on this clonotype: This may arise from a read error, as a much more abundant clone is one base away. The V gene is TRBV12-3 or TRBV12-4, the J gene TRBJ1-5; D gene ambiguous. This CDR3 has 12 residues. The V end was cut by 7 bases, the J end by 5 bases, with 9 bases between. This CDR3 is CASNGDDQPQHF. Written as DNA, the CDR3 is TGTGCCAGCAATGGTGACGATCAGCCCCAGCATTTT.

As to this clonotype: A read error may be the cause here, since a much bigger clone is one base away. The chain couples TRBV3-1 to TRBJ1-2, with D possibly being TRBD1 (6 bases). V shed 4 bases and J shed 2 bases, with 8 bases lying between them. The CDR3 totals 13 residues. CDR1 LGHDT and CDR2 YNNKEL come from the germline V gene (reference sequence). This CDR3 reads CASSRTENYGYTF. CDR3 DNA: TGTGCCAGCAGCCGGACAGAAAACTATGGCTACACCTTC.

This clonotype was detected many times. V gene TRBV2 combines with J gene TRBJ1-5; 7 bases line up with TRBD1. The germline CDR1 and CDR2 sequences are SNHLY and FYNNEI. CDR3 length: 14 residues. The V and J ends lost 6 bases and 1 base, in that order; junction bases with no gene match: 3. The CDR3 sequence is CASRRQGSNQPQHF. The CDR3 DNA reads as TGTGCCAGCAGGCGACAGGGAAGCAATCAGCCCCAGCATTTT.

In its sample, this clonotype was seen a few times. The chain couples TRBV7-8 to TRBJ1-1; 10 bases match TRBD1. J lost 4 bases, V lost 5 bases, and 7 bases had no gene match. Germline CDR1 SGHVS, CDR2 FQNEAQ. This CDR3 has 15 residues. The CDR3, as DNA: TGTGCCAGCAGCCCCCGGACAGGGGGTAGCACTGAAGCTTTCTTT. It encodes CASSPRTGGSTEAFF. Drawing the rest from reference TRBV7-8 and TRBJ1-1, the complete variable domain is GAGVSQSPRYKVAKRGQDVALRCDPISGHVSLFWYQQALGQGPEFLTYFQNEAQLDKSGLPSDRFFAERPEGSVSTLKIQRTQQEDSAVYLCASSPRTGGSTEAFFGQGTRLTVV.

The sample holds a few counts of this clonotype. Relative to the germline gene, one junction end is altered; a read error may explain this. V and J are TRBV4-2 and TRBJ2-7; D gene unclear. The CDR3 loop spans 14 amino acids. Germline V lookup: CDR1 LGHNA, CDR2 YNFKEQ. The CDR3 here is CASSQDERLGEQYF. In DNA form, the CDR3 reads TGTGCCAGCAGTCAAGATGAGAGGTTGGGGGAGCAGTACTTC.

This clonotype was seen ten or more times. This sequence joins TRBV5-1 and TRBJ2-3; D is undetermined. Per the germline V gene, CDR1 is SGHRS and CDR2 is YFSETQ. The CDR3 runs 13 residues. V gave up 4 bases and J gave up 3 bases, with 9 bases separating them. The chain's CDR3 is CASSRVLTDTQYF. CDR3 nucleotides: TGCGCCAGCAGCAGAGTTTTGACAGATACGCAGTATTTT.

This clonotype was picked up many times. CDR3 nucleotides: TGCAGCGCGTGCCAGCGGGAGGGTGGTGAGCAGTTCTTC. It encodes CSACQREGGEQFF. V and J are TRBV29-1 and TRBJ2-1; 10 nucleotides agree with TRBD2. Looked up from germline, CDR1 is SQVTM and CDR2 is ANQGSEA. Trimming cost V 7 bases and J 9 bases; bases outside gene matches: 9. This CDR3 region has 13 residues.

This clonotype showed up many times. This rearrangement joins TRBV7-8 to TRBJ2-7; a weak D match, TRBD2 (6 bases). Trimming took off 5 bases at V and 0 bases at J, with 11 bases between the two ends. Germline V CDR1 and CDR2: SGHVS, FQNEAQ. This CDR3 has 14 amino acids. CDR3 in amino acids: CASSRRDFSYEQYF. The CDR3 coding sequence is TGTGCCAGCAGCCGCCGGGACTTCTCCTACGAGCAGTACTTC.

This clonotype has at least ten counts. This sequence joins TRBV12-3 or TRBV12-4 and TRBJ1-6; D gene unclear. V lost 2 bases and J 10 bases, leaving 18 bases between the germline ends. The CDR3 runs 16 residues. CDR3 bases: TGTGCCAGCAGTTTAAGGGTTGCCCTTTTGGGGTCACCCCTCCACTTT. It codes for CASSLRVALLGSPLHF.

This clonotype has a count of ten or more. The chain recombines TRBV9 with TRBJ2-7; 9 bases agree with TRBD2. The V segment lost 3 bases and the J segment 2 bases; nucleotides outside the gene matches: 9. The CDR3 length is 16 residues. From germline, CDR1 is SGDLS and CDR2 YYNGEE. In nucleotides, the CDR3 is TGTGCCAGCAGCGGCGGGGGGCTAGCGGGAACCTACGAGCAGTACTTC. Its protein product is CASSGGGLAGTYEQYF.

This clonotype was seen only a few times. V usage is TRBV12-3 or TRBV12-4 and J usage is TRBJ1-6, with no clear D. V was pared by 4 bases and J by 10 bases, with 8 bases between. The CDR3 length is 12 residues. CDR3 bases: TGTGCCAGCAGTTCCGGTTACTCACCCCTCCACTTT. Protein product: CASSSGYSPLHF.

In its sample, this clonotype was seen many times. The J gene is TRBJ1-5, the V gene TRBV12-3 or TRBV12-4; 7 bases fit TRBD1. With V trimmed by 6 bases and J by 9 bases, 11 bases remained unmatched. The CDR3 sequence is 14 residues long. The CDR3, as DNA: TGTGCCAGCAGCACCGATAGGGGGCTCTCGCCCCAGCATTTT. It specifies CASSTDRGLSPQHF.